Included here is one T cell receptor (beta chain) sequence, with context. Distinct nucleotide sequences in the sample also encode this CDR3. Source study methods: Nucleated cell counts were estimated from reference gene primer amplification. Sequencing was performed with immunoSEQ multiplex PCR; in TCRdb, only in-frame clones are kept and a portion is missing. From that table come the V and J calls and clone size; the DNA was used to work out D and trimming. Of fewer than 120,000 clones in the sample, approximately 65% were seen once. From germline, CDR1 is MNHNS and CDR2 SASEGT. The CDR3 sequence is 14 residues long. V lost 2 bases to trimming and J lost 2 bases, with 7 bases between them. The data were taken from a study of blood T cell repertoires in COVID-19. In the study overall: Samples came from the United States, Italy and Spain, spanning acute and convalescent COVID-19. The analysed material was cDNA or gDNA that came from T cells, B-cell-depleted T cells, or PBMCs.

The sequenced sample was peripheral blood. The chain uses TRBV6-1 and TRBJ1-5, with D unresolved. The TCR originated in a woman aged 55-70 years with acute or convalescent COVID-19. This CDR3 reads CASSESGGNQPQHF. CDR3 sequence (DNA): TGTGCCAGCAGTGAATCCGGGGGCAATCAGCCCCAGCATTTT.